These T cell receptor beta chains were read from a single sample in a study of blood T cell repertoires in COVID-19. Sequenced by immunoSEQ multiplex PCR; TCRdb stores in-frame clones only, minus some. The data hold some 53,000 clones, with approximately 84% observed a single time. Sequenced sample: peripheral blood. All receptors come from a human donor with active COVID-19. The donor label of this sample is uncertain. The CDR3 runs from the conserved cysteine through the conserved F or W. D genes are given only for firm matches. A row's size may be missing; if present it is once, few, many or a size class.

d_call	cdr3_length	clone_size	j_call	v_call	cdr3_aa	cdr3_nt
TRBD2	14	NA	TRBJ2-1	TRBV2	CASSLAGTYNEQFF	TGTGCCAGCAGTTTAGCGGGCACCTACAATGAGCAGTTCTTC
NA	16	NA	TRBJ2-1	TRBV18	CASSPRQGTTYNEQFF	TGTGCCAGCTCACCACGTCAGGGGACGACTTACAATGAGCAGTTCTTC
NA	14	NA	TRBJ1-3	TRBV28	CASSSEVSGNTIYF	TGTGCCAGCAGTTCAGAGGTCTCTGGAAACACCATATATTTT
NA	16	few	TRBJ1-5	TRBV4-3	CASSQDWGGIRQPQHF	TGCGCCAGCAGCCAAGATTGGGGAGGTATACGTCAGCCCCAGCATTTT
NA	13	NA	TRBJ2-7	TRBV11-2	CASSLSPSYEQYF	TGTGCCAGCAGCTTATCTCCCTCCTACGAGCAGTACTTC
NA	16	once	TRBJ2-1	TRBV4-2	CASSQDTQGGYNEQFF	TGTGCCAGCAGCCAAGATACCCAGGGGGGCTACAATGAGCAGTTCTTC
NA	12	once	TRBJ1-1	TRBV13	CASAAGHTEAFF	TGTGCCAGTGCGGCAGGGCACACTGAAGCTTTCTTT
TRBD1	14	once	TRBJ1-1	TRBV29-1	CSGKTGLLGTEAFF	TGCAGCGGTAAGACAGGGCTCCTGGGGACTGAAGCTTTCTTT
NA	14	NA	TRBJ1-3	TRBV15	CATRGRGSGNTIYF	TGTGCCACCAGAGGTCGGGGCTCTGGAAACACCATATATTTT
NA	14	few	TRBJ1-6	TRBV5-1	CASSLGPGDSPLHF	TGCGCCAGCAGCTTGGGTCCAGGGGATTCACCCCTCCACTTT
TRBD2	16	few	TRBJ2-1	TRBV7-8	CASSLVGVAGINEQFF	TGTGCCAGCAGCTTAGTCGGGGTAGCGGGGATCAATGAGCAGTTCTTC
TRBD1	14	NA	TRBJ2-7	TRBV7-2	CASSPDRGRVEQYF	TGTGCCAGCAGCCCAGACAGGGGGCGCGTTGAGCAGTACTTC
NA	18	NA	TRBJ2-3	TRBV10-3	CAISEFGSGSTSTDTQYF	TGTGCCATCAGTGAGTTTGGGTCGGGGTCCACTAGCACAGATACGCAGTATTTT
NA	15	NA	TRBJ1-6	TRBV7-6	CASSFYRDYNSPLHF	TGTGCCAGCAGCTTCTACAGGGACTATAATTCACCCCTCCACTTT
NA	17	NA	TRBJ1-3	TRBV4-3	CASSQDWAGAMGNTIYF	TGCGCCAGCAGCCAAGATTGGGCAGGGGCGATGGGAAACACCATATATTTT
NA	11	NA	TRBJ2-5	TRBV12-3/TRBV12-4	CASSLLETQYF	TGTGCCAGCAGTTTACTTGAGACCCAGTACTTC
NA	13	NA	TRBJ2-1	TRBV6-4	CASSERVHNEQFF	TGTGCCAGCAGTGAGAGGGTCCACAATGAGCAGTTCTTC
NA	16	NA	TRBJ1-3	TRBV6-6	CASSYSRGSTGNTIYF	TGTGCCAGCAGTTACTCGCGGGGGTCTACTGGAAACACCATATATTTT
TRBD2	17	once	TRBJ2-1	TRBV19	CASSTGLAGATYNEQFF	TGTGCCAGTAGTACGGGACTAGCGGGGGCCACTTACAATGAGCAGTTCTTC
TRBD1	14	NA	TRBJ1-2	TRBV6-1	CASSGQGGIRAGTF	TGTGCCAGCAGTGGACAGGGGGGAATCCGGGCCGGGACCTTC
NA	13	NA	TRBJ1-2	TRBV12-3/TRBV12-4	CASSSGDLYGYTF	TGTGCCAGCAGTTCAGGGGATCTCTATGGCTACACCTTC
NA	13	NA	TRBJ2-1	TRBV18	CASSLTSKNEQFF	TGTGCCAGCTCCCTAACTAGCAAGAATGAGCAGTTCTTC
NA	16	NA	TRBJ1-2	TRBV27	CASSQRFRGESYGYTF	TGTGCCAGCAGTCAACGGTTCAGGGGTGAATCCTATGGCTACACCTTC
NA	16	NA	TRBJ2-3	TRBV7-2	CASSSPLGGGRDTQYF	TGTGCCAGCAGCTCACCTCTAGGCGGGGGCCGGGATACGCAGTATTTT
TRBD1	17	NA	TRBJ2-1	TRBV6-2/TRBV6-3	CASSYTPGQENYNEQFF	TGTGCCAGCAGTTACACCCCGGGACAGGAAAACTACAATGAGCAGTTCTTC
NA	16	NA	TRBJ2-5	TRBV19	CASSLGQAGLRETQYF	TGTGCCAGTAGTCTTGGTCAAGCGGGCTTGAGGGAGACCCAGTACTTC
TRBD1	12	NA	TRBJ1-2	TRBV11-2	CASSSTGYGYTF	TGTGCCAGCAGTTCGACAGGGTATGGCTACACCTTC
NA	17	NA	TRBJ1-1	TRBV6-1	CASSEGGQRQLNTEAFF	TGTGCCAGCAGTGAAGGGGGCCAGCGACAATTGAACACTGAAGCTTTCTTT
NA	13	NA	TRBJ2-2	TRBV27	CASSLTVHGELFF	TGTGCCAGCAGCCTGACAGTCCACGGGGAGCTGTTTTTT
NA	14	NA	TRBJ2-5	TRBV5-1	CASSLGQRQETQYF	TGCGCCAGCAGCTTGGGGCAGCGCCAAGAGACCCAGTACTTC
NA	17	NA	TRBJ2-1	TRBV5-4	CASSLGGPQNLNNEQFF	TGTGCCAGCAGCTTGGGTGGGCCCCAAAACCTTAACAATGAGCAGTTCTTC
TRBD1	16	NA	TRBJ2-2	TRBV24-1	CATSDFDRGLSGELFF	TGTGCCACCAGTGATTTTGACAGGGGGTTATCCGGGGAGCTGTTTTTT
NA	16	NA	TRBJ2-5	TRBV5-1	CASSLASGVRRETQYF	TGCGCCAGCAGCTTGGCTTCAGGGGTACGAAGGGAGACCCAGTACTTC
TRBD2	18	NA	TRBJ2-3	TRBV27	CASSLILAGGFFTDTQYF	TGTGCCAGCAGTTTAATATTAGCGGGGGGTTTTTTCACAGATACGCAGTATTTT
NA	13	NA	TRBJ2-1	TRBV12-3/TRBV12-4	CASSFGSYNEQFF	TGTGCCAGCAGTTTCGGGTCCTACAATGAGCAGTTCTTC
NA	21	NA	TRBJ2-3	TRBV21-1	CASSEPVGRKWPIQRTDTQYF	TGTGCCAGCAGCGAACCAGTCGGCAGGAAGTGGCCGATACAACGCACAGATACGCAGTATTTT
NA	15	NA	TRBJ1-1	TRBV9	CASSVDGRANTEAFF	TGTGCCAGCAGCGTAGACGGGAGGGCGAACACTGAAGCTTTCTTT
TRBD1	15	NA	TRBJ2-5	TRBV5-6	CASSLGTGGWETQYF	TGTGCCAGCAGCTTGGGGACAGGGGGCTGGGAGACCCAGTACTTC
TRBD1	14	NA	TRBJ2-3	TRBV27	CASSPRDSRDTQYF	TGTGCCAGCAGTCCAAGGGACAGTAGAGATACGCAGTATTTT
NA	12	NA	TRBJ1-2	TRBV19	CASSAAGYGYTF	TGTGCCAGTAGCGCCGCCGGGTATGGCTACACCTTC